The rows below give T cell receptor beta chains drawn from one sample of a study of T cells in Graves' hyperthyroidism and ophthalmopathy. TCRdb itself ran the multiplex PCR reads through MiXCR, one entry per CDR3 protein. The profile shows 300,000 to 500,000 distinct CDR3 sequences, approximately 15% of them singletons. The material sequenced was blood. Source of these receptors: a woman in her 30s with Graves' hyperthyroidism. Both conserved end residues are part of each CDR3. The D gene is left open where the match is weak. Clone sizes are given selectively: once, few, many, or a class where the clone is expanded.

D,size,J,V,CDR3,DNA
NA,NA,TRBJ2-2,TRBV28,CASYRAGGTGELFF,TGTGCCAGCTATAGGGCAGGCGGGACCGGGGAGCTGTTTTTT
NA,many,TRBJ2-7,TRBV20-1,CSAAFDTYEQYF,TGCAGTGCCGCATTTGACACCTACGAGCAGTACTTC
TRBD1,many,TRBJ2-1,TRBV28,CASSPRDRNVGEQFF,TGTGCCAGCAGTCCGCGGGACAGGAACGTGGGTGAGCAGTTCTTC
NA,few,TRBJ2-3,TRBV12-3/TRBV12-4,CASSFSRYTQYF,TGTGCCAGCAGTTTCAGTAGGTACACGCAGTATTTT
TRBD1,many,TRBJ2-7,TRBV6-1,CASRASLDRGGEQYF,TGTGCCAGCAGGGCCTCCTTGGACAGGGGAGGCGAGCAGTACTTC
NA,NA,TRBJ2-7,TRBV28,CASSRTVRGYEQYF,TGTGCCAGCAGTCGGACAGTTCGGGGCTACGAGCAGTACTTC
TRBD1,many,TRBJ2-7,TRBV7-3,CASSPPGGQGAQEQYF,TGTGCCAGCAGCCCCCCGGGGGGACAGGGGGCGCAAGAGCAGTACTTC
NA,few,TRBJ2-5,TRBV20-1,CSARLRPGLQETQYF,TGCAGTGCTAGGCTGAGGCCCGGCCTCCAAGAGACCCAGTACTTC
NA,many,TRBJ1-3,TRBV5-1,CASSPTEAGNTIYF,TGCGCCAGCAGCCCGACAGAAGCAGGAAACACCATATATTTT
TRBD1,many,TRBJ1-5,TRBV11-2,CASSSTGTDSNQPQHF,TGTGCCAGCAGCTCTACCGGGACAGATAGCAATCAGCCCCAGCATTTT
TRBD2,many,TRBJ2-1,TRBV12-3/TRBV12-4,CASSWGGRDEQFF,TGTGCCAGCAGTTGGGGCGGGAGGGATGAGCAGTTCTTC
NA,many,TRBJ2-7,TRBV28,CASSRPGLSYEQYF,TGTGCCAGCAGCCGACCGGGACTGTCCTACGAGCAGTACTTC
NA,few,TRBJ2-7,TRBV18,CASSPGSQSDEQYF,TGTGCCAGCTCTCCAGGGTCACAGTCTGACGAGCAGTACTTC
NA,NA,TRBJ2-1,TRBV10-1,CASSESQTGTYNEQFF,TGCGCCAGCAGTGAGAGTCAGACAGGTACCTACAATGAGCAGTTCTTC
TRBD2,many,TRBJ2-1,TRBV20-1,CSALAGGASYNEQFF,TGCAGTGCTTTAGCGGGAGGTGCCTCCTACAATGAGCAGTTCTTC